This TCR beta chain was captured by sequencing in a study of blood T cell repertoires in COVID-19. Authors' analysis steps: Reference gene primer amplification yielded estimated nucleated cell counts. Generated by immunoSEQ multiplex PCR, the TCRdb table keeps only in-frame clones and is missing some. V and J calls and clone size are given by that table; D and trimming were obtained from the DNA. The profile covers fewer than 350,000 clones, with 85% appearing a single time and 2% to 3% taken by the ten largest. Note on this clone: Different DNA sequences within this sample yield the same CDR3.

V lost 9 bases to trimming and J lost 5 bases; unmatched junction nucleotides: 4. The CDR3 runs 12 residues. In terms of age and location, participants ranged from roughly 18 to 90 years and lived in about two dozen US areas. Recovered status applied to Cohort 3 donors who had two consecutive negative PCRs. It also applied to those with clearance or with symptom resolution. This chain links TRBV12-3 or TRBV12-4 with TRBJ1-5, with 7 bases matching TRBD1. The clonotype was recovered from a woman in her 50s who had recovered from COVID-19. The specimen sequenced was PBMCs or T cells enriched from blood (not recorded which). The CDR3 loop reads CASRTGDQPQHF. The CDR3 DNA reads as TGTGCCAGTCGGACAGGAGATCAGCCCCAGCATTTT.